A selection of T cell receptor beta chains follows, all from one sample in a study of blood T cell repertoires in COVID-19. TCRdb's copy holds only in-frame clones and misses some; the assay was immunoSEQ multiplex PCR. The sample contains more than 85,000 clones, about 84% of which appear only once. Sequencing used peripheral blood. The receptors shown here come from a human donor in a cohort sampled during active COVID-19. Each CDR3 is given with its conserved first and last residue. Each record gives: V gene, J gene, clone size, D gene, CDR3 DNA, CDR3 protein. The D gene is left open where the match is weak. The size field is filled for only some rows; it gives once, few, many or a size class.

V: TRBV21-1
J: TRBJ2-2
size: NA
D: NA
DNA: TGTGCCAGCAGGGCGGGAGCCGGGGAGCTGTTTTTT
CDR3: CASRAGAGELFF

V: TRBV19
J: TRBJ2-5
size: NA
D: TRBD2
DNA: TGTGCCAGTAGTATGGGACTAGCAGAGACCCAGTACTTC
CDR3: CASSMGLAETQYF

V: TRBV18
J: TRBJ1-5
size: NA
D: NA
DNA: TGTGCCAGCTCACTACTTGGAGGGGTGGGGAATCAGCCCCAGCATTTT
CDR3: CASSLLGGVGNQPQHF

V: TRBV7-6
J: TRBJ1-1
size: NA
D: TRBD1
DNA: TGTGCCAGCAGCTCTCAGGGGGAAATCTTTACTGAAGCTTTCTTT
CDR3: CASSSQGEIFTEAFF

V: TRBV18
J: TRBJ2-7
size: NA
D: NA
DNA: TGTGCCAGCCTAACCGGGACTTCATCCTACGAGCAGTACTTC
CDR3: CASLTGTSSYEQYF

V: TRBV14
J: TRBJ2-7
size: few
D: NA
DNA: TGTGCCAGCAGCCGAGACCGGCGACAGGCCTACGAGCAGTACTTC
CDR3: CASSRDRRQAYEQYF

V: TRBV4-1
J: TRBJ2-7
size: once
D: TRBD2
DNA: TGCGCCAGCAGCCTCAGTAGGGCGGGAGGGCCTATTGACGAGCAGTACTTC
CDR3: CASSLSRAGGPIDEQYF

V: TRBV7-2
J: TRBJ2-3
size: once
D: NA
DNA: TGTGCCAGCAGCTTCCATCCGGGGGGCGGCACAGATACGCAGTATTTT
CDR3: CASSFHPGGGTDTQYF

V: TRBV24-1
J: TRBJ2-7
size: NA
D: NA
DNA: TGTGCCACCAGTGACTCAGATCTCTACGAGCAGTACTTC
CDR3: CATSDSDLYEQYF

V: TRBV5-1
J: TRBJ1-1
size: NA
D: TRBD1
DNA: TGCGCCAGCAGCTTGGGACAGGGAAAAGCTTTCTTT
CDR3: CASSLGQGKAFF

V: TRBV19
J: TRBJ2-7
size: NA
D: TRBD2
DNA: TGTGCCAGTAGGGGACTAGCGGGAGCATCCTACGAGCAGTACTTC
CDR3: CASRGLAGASYEQYF

V: TRBV7-3
J: TRBJ2-3
size: NA
D: NA
DNA: TGTGCCAGCAGCCGTAATGGCAGGCAGAGCACAGATACGCAGTATTTT
CDR3: CASSRNGRQSTDTQYF

V: TRBV18
J: TRBJ1-1
size: NA
D: TRBD1
DNA: TGTGCCAGCTCACCAGCCGGGACAGGTTACACTGAAGCTTTCTTT
CDR3: CASSPAGTGYTEAFF

V: TRBV6-2/TRBV6-3
J: TRBJ2-5
size: once
D: TRBD2
DNA: TGTGCCAGCAGTCGGGGGGGTGTCGTGTCTGTAGAGACCCAGTACTTC
CDR3: CASSRGGVVSVETQYF

V: TRBV28
J: TRBJ2-7
size: NA
D: TRBD1
DNA: TGTGCCAGCAGGTCACAACAGGGGGCGCGAATGGTCCAGTACTTC
CDR3: CASRSQQGARMVQYF

V: TRBV28
J: TRBJ1-5
size: NA
D: NA
DNA: TGTGCCAGCAGTTTAGACATGACGAGCAATCAGCCCCAGCATTTT
CDR3: CASSLDMTSNQPQHF

V: TRBV18
J: TRBJ2-5
size: NA
D: TRBD1
DNA: TGTGCCAGCTCACCAACTAGAGGGGGCCAGACCCAGTACTTC
CDR3: CASSPTRGGQTQYF

V: TRBV5-1
J: TRBJ1-2
size: NA
D: NA
DNA: TGCGCCAGCAGGTCGGACTGGGGAAACTATGGCTACACCTTC
CDR3: CASRSDWGNYGYTF

V: TRBV5-4
J: TRBJ2-1
size: NA
D: NA
DNA: TGTGCCAGCAGCTTGACCATACAGAGCTCCTACAATGAGCAGTTCTTC
CDR3: CASSLTIQSSYNEQFF

V: TRBV27
J: TRBJ2-6
size: NA
D: NA
DNA: TGTGCCAGCAGTCATGAGCTTACCTCTGGGGCCAACGTCCTGACTTTC
CDR3: CASSHELTSGANVLTF

V: TRBV7-9
J: TRBJ1-2
size: NA
D: NA
DNA: TGTGCCAGCAGCTTAGAGCGGCAGCAACTCCGCTATGGCTACACCTTC
CDR3: CASSLERQQLRYGYTF

V: TRBV9
J: TRBJ1-3
size: NA
D: NA
DNA: TGTGCCAGCAGCGTAGCAAAAGGAGCTGGAAACACCATATATTTT
CDR3: CASSVAKGAGNTIYF

V: TRBV3-1/TRBV3-2
J: TRBJ2-7
size: NA
D: NA
DNA: TGTGCCAGCAGCCAAGGACTAGCGAAGGGGGCAGGGGAGCAGTACTTC
CDR3: CASSQGLAKGAGEQYF

V: TRBV28
J: TRBJ1-5
size: once
D: NA
DNA: TGTGCCAGCAGCACTAGACAGGGCAATCAGCCCCAGCATTTT
CDR3: CASSTRQGNQPQHF

V: TRBV9
J: TRBJ2-1
size: NA
D: TRBD2
DNA: TGTGCCAGCAGCGTTGGGGGGGACTCCTACAATGAGCAGTTCTTC
CDR3: CASSVGGDSYNEQFF

V: TRBV6-4
J: TRBJ1-5
size: NA
D: NA
DNA: TGTGCCAGCAGTCAATCAGAAAATCAGCCCCAGCATTTT
CDR3: CASSQSENQPQHF

V: TRBV18
J: TRBJ1-1
size: once
D: TRBD1
DNA: TGTGCCAGCTCACTTGGGACAGGGGGTGATACTGAAGCTTTCTTT
CDR3: CASSLGTGGDTEAFF

V: TRBV18
J: TRBJ2-5
size: once
D: NA
DNA: TGTGCCAGCTCACCAGGAGCTGTCCAAGAGACCCAGTACTTC
CDR3: CASSPGAVQETQYF

V: TRBV20-1
J: TRBJ1-4
size: NA
D: NA
DNA: TGCAGTGCTAGTCATCAGGGTGGTGAAAAACTGTTTTTT
CDR3: CSASHQGGEKLFF

V: TRBV6-5
J: TRBJ1-1
size: NA
D: TRBD1
DNA: TGTGCCAGCAGAGGGGACAGGGGGAGCACTGAAGCTTTCTTT
CDR3: CASRGDRGSTEAFF

V: TRBV18
J: TRBJ2-5
size: NA
D: TRBD2
DNA: TGTGCCAGCTCACGGTCTAGCGGGAGTCTTGAGACCCAGTACTTC
CDR3: CASSRSSGSLETQYF

V: TRBV7-8
J: TRBJ2-7
size: NA
D: TRBD2
DNA: TGTGCCAGCAGCTTAGCGCTAGCGGGAGTCTCCTACGAGCAGTACTTC
CDR3: CASSLALAGVSYEQYF

V: TRBV6-5
J: TRBJ1-4
size: NA
D: TRBD1
DNA: TGTGCCAGCAGTATGGAGGACAGGGCCGGTGGAAAACTGTTTTTT
CDR3: CASSMEDRAGGKLFF

V: TRBV3-1/TRBV3-2
J: TRBJ1-1
size: once
D: NA
DNA: TGTGCCAGCAGCCAAGAAGCAAGGAACACTGAAGCTTTCTTT
CDR3: CASSQEARNTEAFF

V: TRBV9
J: TRBJ2-4
size: NA
D: TRBD1
DNA: TGTGCCAGCACTGCCTGGGACAGGGGAAACATTCAGTACTTC
CDR3: CASTAWDRGNIQYF

V: TRBV4-3
J: TRBJ1-2
size: NA
D: NA
DNA: TGCGCCAGCAGCCAAGCCTATACCACTCCGAAATATGGCTACACCTTC
CDR3: CASSQAYTTPKYGYTF

V: TRBV7-2
J: TRBJ2-7
size: NA
D: TRBD1
DNA: TGTGCCAGCACCTCGGACAGGGGGGTTCAGTACTTC
CDR3: CASTSDRGVQYF

V: TRBV6-1
J: TRBJ2-4
size: NA
D: NA
DNA: TGTGCCAGCAGTGAGGCGGAGTTAAACATTCAGTACTTC
CDR3: CASSEAELNIQYF

V: TRBV2
J: TRBJ2-3
size: NA
D: TRBD2
DNA: TGTGCCAGCAGTTCCTGGACTAGCGGTTCTAGCACAGATACGCAGTATTTT
CDR3: CASSSWTSGSSTDTQYF

V: TRBV12-3/TRBV12-4
J: TRBJ1-2
size: NA
D: NA
DNA: TGTGCCAGCAGCCCGGACAGAAAGTATGGCTACACCTTC
CDR3: CASSPDRKYGYTF

V: TRBV18
J: TRBJ1-2
size: NA
D: NA
DNA: TGTGCCAGCTCACCGAGTCAGGGAGGTGCCTATGGCTACACCTTC
CDR3: CASSPSQGGAYGYTF

V: TRBV3-1/TRBV3-2
J: TRBJ1-4
size: NA
D: TRBD1
DNA: TGTGCCAGCAGCCAAGAAAGGACAGGGGGAGGTGAAAAACTGTTTTTT
CDR3: CASSQERTGGGEKLFF

V: TRBV7-2
J: TRBJ1-1
size: NA
D: TRBD1
DNA: TGTGCCAGCAGCAAACAGGGGAGAACGGGCACTGAAGCTTTCTTT
CDR3: CASSKQGRTGTEAFF

V: TRBV10-2
J: TRBJ2-5
size: NA
D: TRBD2
DNA: TGCGCCAGCAGTGATTCTAGCGGGAGTGTGGAGACCCAGTACTTC
CDR3: CASSDSSGSVETQYF

V: TRBV5-1
J: TRBJ1-2
size: NA
D: TRBD1
DNA: TGCGCCAGCAGCTCGTCGAGGTGGGACAGGGGGAACTATGGCTACACCTTC
CDR3: CASSSSRWDRGNYGYTF

V: TRBV7-9
J: TRBJ1-4
size: NA
D: NA
DNA: TGTGCCAGCAGCTTGCGTACCTTAAATGAAAAACTGTTTTTT
CDR3: CASSLRTLNEKLFF

V: TRBV19
J: TRBJ1-2
size: NA
D: TRBD1
DNA: TGTGCCAGTAGTCTACGGACAGGGGGAGCGGACTATGGCTACACCTTC
CDR3: CASSLRTGGADYGYTF

V: TRBV10-3
J: TRBJ1-6
size: NA
D: NA
DNA: TGTGCCATCAGTGTATCCAGGGAGGATTCACCCCTCCACTTT
CDR3: CAISVSREDSPLHF

V: TRBV5-6
J: TRBJ2-4
size: once
D: NA
DNA: TGTGCCAGCAGCTTGGGGCTAGCCGCCAAAAACATTCAGTACTTC
CDR3: CASSLGLAAKNIQYF